These T cell receptor beta chains were read from a single sample in a study of T cell responses to AZD1222 COVID-19 vaccine. Libraries were prepared by immunoSEQ multiplex PCR; TCRdb keeps only in-frame clonotypes and omits some of them. This table holds some 130,000 clones, over 85% found once. The sample was peripheral blood, taken on day 0 of AZD1222 vaccination. These receptor sequences come from an adult in good health. The CDR3 runs from the conserved cysteine through the conserved F or W. The order of the fields is CDR3 protein, CDR3 DNA, J gene, D gene, clone size, V gene. D genes are given only for firm matches. A row's size may be missing; if present it is once, few, many or a size class.

CDR3aa: CASSSIAGGSYNEQFF
CDR3nt: TGTGCCAGCAGTTCCATAGCGGGAGGGTCCTACAATGAGCAGTTCTTC
j_gene: TRBJ2-1
d_gene: TRBD2
abundance: NA
v_gene: TRBV28

CDR3aa: CASSLEGGSQPQHF
CDR3nt: TGCGCCAGCAGCTTGGAGGGGGGGAGTCAGCCCCAGCATTTT
j_gene: TRBJ1-5
d_gene: NA
abundance: NA
v_gene: TRBV5-1

CDR3aa: CASSVQGSPNTEAFF
CDR3nt: TGTGCCAGCAGCGTGCAGGGCTCTCCGAACACTGAAGCTTTCTTT
j_gene: TRBJ1-1
d_gene: NA
abundance: few
v_gene: TRBV9

CDR3aa: CASSRGQTYEQYF
CDR3nt: TGTGCCAGCAGCCGCGGACAGACCTACGAGCAGTACTTC
j_gene: TRBJ2-7
d_gene: NA
abundance: NA
v_gene: TRBV7-8

CDR3aa: CSVVGDFGVFNEQFF
CDR3nt: TGCAGCGTTGTAGGCGACTTTGGGGTTTTCAATGAGCAGTTCTTC
j_gene: TRBJ2-1
d_gene: NA
abundance: NA
v_gene: TRBV29-1

CDR3aa: CASSLTSAERYGYTF
CDR3nt: TGTGCCAGCAGCTTAACTTCAGCCGAACGCTATGGCTACACCTTC
j_gene: TRBJ1-2
d_gene: NA
abundance: NA
v_gene: TRBV7-3

CDR3aa: CASSLEQRTEAFF
CDR3nt: TGTGCCAGCAGCTTGGAGCAGCGCACTGAAGCTTTCTTT
j_gene: TRBJ1-1
d_gene: NA
abundance: NA
v_gene: TRBV5-5

CDR3aa: CASSSEETSDTQYF
CDR3nt: TGTGCCAGCAGCTCCGAAGAAACCTCAGATACGCAGTATTTT
j_gene: TRBJ2-3
d_gene: NA
abundance: NA
v_gene: TRBV11-3

CDR3aa: CASSFSRGHRTQYF
CDR3nt: TGTGCCAGCAGTTTTTCCAGGGGGCATCGGACCCAGTACTTC
j_gene: TRBJ2-5
d_gene: TRBD1
abundance: once
v_gene: TRBV27

CDR3aa: CASSARLVGGSTDTQYF
CDR3nt: TGTGCCAGCAGCGCCCGACTAGTCGGTGGAAGCACAGATACGCAGTATTTT
j_gene: TRBJ2-3
d_gene: NA
abundance: NA
v_gene: TRBV7-9

CDR3aa: CAIGRPRKNTEAFF
CDR3nt: TGTGCCATCGGCCGCCCCAGGAAGAACACTGAAGCTTTCTTT
j_gene: TRBJ1-1
d_gene: NA
abundance: NA
v_gene: TRBV10-3

CDR3aa: CASSVEDGSPSYYEQYF
CDR3nt: TGTGCCAGCAGCGTAGAAGACGGGAGTCCAAGTTACTACGAGCAGTACTTC
j_gene: TRBJ2-7
d_gene: NA
abundance: NA
v_gene: TRBV9

CDR3aa: CASSPEGGSEAFF
CDR3nt: TGTGCCAGCTCACCAGAGGGTGGTAGTGAAGCTTTCTTT
j_gene: TRBJ1-1
d_gene: NA
abundance: NA
v_gene: TRBV18

CDR3aa: CATSRAPFDSPLHF
CDR3nt: TGTGCCACCAGCAGAGCACCCTTTGACAGTCCCCTCCACTTT
j_gene: TRBJ1-6
d_gene: NA
abundance: NA
v_gene: TRBV15

CDR3aa: CASSEWREANVLTF
CDR3nt: TGCGCCAGCAGCGAGTGGCGGGAGGCCAACGTCCTGACTTTC
j_gene: TRBJ2-6
d_gene: NA
abundance: NA
v_gene: TRBV5-1

CDR3aa: CASSRDTHTEAFF
CDR3nt: TGTGCCAGCAGCAGGGACACGCACACTGAAGCTTTCTTT
j_gene: TRBJ1-1
d_gene: NA
abundance: NA
v_gene: TRBV27

CDR3aa: CASSFGLGGPNEQFF
CDR3nt: TGTGCCAGCAGCTTCGGACTAGGGGGACCCAATGAGCAGTTCTTC
j_gene: TRBJ2-1
d_gene: NA
abundance: few
v_gene: TRBV7-7

CDR3aa: CASSQEIETKETQYF
CDR3nt: TGTGCCAGCAGCCAAGAAATCGAGACGAAAGAGACCCAGTACTTC
j_gene: TRBJ2-5
d_gene: NA
abundance: once
v_gene: TRBV4-2

CDR3aa: CASSQGAAISYNEQFF
CDR3nt: TGCGCCAGCAGCCAAGGCGCCGCTATCTCCTACAATGAGCAGTTCTTC
j_gene: TRBJ2-1
d_gene: NA
abundance: NA
v_gene: TRBV4-3

CDR3aa: CATAFRGQVNLEQFF
CDR3nt: TGTGCCACCGCGTTTCGGGGACAGGTAAACCTTGAGCAGTTCTTC
j_gene: TRBJ2-1
d_gene: TRBD1
abundance: NA
v_gene: TRBV6-5

CDR3aa: CASHRDTDLEQYF
CDR3nt: TGTGCCAGCCACCGGGACACGGACCTCGAGCAGTACTTC
j_gene: TRBJ2-7
d_gene: NA
abundance: NA
v_gene: TRBV7-9